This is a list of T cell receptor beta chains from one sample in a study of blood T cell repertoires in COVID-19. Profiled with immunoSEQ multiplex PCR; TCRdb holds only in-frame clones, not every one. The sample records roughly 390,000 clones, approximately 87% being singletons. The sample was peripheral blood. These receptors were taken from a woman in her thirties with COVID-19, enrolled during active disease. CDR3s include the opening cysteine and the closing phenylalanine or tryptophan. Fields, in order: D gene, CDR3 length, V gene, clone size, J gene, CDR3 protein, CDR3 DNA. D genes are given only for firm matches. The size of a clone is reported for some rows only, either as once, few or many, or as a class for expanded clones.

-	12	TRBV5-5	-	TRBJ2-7	CASTGSHYEQYF	TGTGCCAGCACAGGGTCTCACTACGAGCAGTACTTC
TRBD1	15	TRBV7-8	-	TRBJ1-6	CASSFNRGDNSPLHF	TGTGCCAGCAGTTTCAACAGGGGAGATAATTCACCCCTCCACTTT
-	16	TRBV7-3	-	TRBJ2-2	CASSLIPAGNTGELFF	TGTGCCAGCAGCTTAATCCCCGCAGGGAACACCGGGGAGCTGTTTTTT
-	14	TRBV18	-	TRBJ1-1	CASSLSGLNTEAFF	TGTGCCAGCTCACTGTCAGGCCTGAACACTGAAGCTTTCTTT
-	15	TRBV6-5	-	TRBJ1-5	CASSREEGGNQPQHF	TGTGCCAGCAGCCGGGAGGAAGGAGGCAATCAGCCCCAGCATTTT
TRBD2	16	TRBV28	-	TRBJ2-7	CASSLRLADAPYEQYF	TGTGCCAGCAGTTTACGACTAGCGGACGCCCCCTACGAGCAGTACTTC
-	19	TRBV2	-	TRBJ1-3	CASKRRQEYKLAAGNTIYF	TGTGCCAGCAAGAGACGACAGGAATACAAATTGGCTGCTGGAAACACCATATATTTT
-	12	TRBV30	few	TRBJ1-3	CAWKKQGNTIYF	TGTGCCTGGAAGAAACAAGGAAACACCATATATTTT
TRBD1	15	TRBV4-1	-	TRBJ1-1	CASSQVHRGNTEAFF	TGCGCCAGCAGCCAGGTTCACAGGGGGAACACTGAAGCTTTCTTT
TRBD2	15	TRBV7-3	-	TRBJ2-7	CASSFTSGGPYEQYF	TGTGCCAGCAGCTTCACTAGCGGGGGCCCTTACGAGCAGTACTTC
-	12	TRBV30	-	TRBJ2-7	CAWSVHGLEQYF	TGTGCCTGGAGTGTACACGGACTCGAGCAGTACTTC
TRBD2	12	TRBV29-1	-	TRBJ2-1	CSLGLAANEQFF	TGCAGCTTGGGACTAGCGGCTAATGAGCAGTTCTTC
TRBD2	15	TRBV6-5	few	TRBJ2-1	CASSQLAGDYNEQFF	TGTGCCAGCAGTCAACTAGCGGGAGACTACAATGAGCAGTTCTTC
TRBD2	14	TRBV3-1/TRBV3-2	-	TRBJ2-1	CATSGAGGGDEQFF	TGTGCCACCAGCGGGGCGGGAGGTGGCGATGAGCAGTTCTTC
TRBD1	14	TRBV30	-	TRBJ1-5	CAWSVGQGNQPQHF	TGTGCCTGGAGTGTTGGACAGGGGAACCAGCCCCAGCATTTT
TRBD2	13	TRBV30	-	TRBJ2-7	CAWSSGGSYEQYF	TGTGCCTGGAGTTCGGGGGGTAGTTACGAGCAGTACTTC
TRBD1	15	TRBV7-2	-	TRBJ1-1	CASSLAGGMNTEAFF	TGTGCCAGCAGCTTAGCAGGGGGCATGAACACTGAAGCTTTCTTT
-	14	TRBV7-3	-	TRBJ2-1	CASSPSRQVNEQFF	TGTGCCAGCAGCCCCTCCCGACAGGTCAATGAGCAGTTCTTC
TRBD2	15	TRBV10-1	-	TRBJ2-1	CASGRAGGGDNEQFF	TGCGCCAGCGGTCGAGCGGGAGGAGGGGACAATGAGCAGTTCTTC
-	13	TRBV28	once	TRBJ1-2	CASSFGGSGGYTF	TGTGCCAGCAGTTTCGGGGGGTCCGGCGGCTACACCTTC
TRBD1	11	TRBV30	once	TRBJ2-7	CASDRGYEQYF	TGTGCCTCCGACAGGGGCTACGAGCAGTACTTC
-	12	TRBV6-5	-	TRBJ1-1	CASSRGTTEAFF	TGTGCCAGCAGCCGGGGGACCACTGAAGCTTTCTTT
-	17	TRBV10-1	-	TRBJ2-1	CASRAANSESSYNEQFF	TGCGCCAGCAGGGCAGCAAATAGCGAAAGCTCCTACAATGAGCAGTTCTTC
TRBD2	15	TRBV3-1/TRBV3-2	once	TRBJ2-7	CASSLGTSGSYEQYF	TGTGCCAGCAGCCTAGGAACTAGCGGGAGCTACGAGCAGTACTTC
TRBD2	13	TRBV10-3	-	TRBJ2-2	CAISAREGGELFF	TGTGCCATCAGTGCGCGGGAGGGAGGGGAGCTGTTTTTT
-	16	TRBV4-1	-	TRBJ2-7	CASSQVQGPSSYEQYF	TGCGCCAGCAGCCAAGTGCAGGGGCCGTCTTCCTACGAGCAGTACTTC